These 16 T cell receptor beta chains came from one sample sequenced in a study of T cell repertoires in cytomegalovirus infection. Their antigens are not known. TCRdb itself ran the reads through MiXCR, one entry per CDR3 protein. The repertoire holds tens of thousands of distinct CDR3 sequences, 42% seen once, with just under 95% in the top ten. The sample here was CD8+ T cells from cultured PBMCs, taken from culture after CMV antigen stimulation. These receptors were obtained from a human donor in good health (CMV status not recorded). Some clones in this sample may be carry-over from other donors' samples.

In DNA, the CDR3 is TGTGCCACCAAGGGACTAGCGGGGTACAATGAGCAGTTCTTC. It is translated as CATKGLAGYNEQFF. This sequence joins TRBV19 and TRBJ2-1, with 13 bases identical to TRBD2. The CDR3 contains 14 residues. Per germline, CDR1 LNHDA and CDR2 SQIVND (reference sequence). With V trimmed by 10 bases and J by 4 bases, 4 bases remained unmatched. Full variable domain (missing parts from reference TRBV19 and TRBJ2-1): DGGITQSPKYLFRKEGQNVTLSCEQNLNHDAMYWYRQDPGQGLRLIYYSQIVNDFQKGDIAEGYSVSREKKESFPLTVTSAQKNPTAFYLCATKGLAGYNEQFFGPGTRLTVL.

This clonotype turned up a few times. The chain carries TRBV7-2 and TRBJ2-3; 11 bases are shared with TRBD2. The V gene's germline CDR1 is SGHTA and CDR2 FQGNSA. V shed 5 bases and J 2 bases; nucleotides not matched to a gene: 9. The CDR3 loop spans 17 amino acids. DNA of the CDR3: TGTGCCAGCAGCAAGTTTCTAGCGGGAGGTCACACAGATACGCAGTATTTT. Translated, it gives CASSKFLAGGHTDTQYF.

The chain joins TRBV2 to TRBJ2-7; maybe TRBD2 (5 bases). V lost 6 bases, J lost 7 bases, and 13 bases lay in between. Germline values: CDR1 SNHLY, CDR2 FYNNEI. The CDR3 totals 12 residues. DNA for the CDR3: TGTGCCAGCAGCTTCGAACGAGGGGAGCAGTACTTC. It yields the protein CASSFERGEQYF. Variable domain in full (rest from reference TRBV2 and TRBJ2-7): EPEVTQTPSHQVTQMGQEVILRCVPISNHLYFYWYRQILGQKVEFLVSFYNNEISEKSEIFDDQFSVERPDGSNFTLKIRSTKLEDSAMYFCASSFERGEQYFGPGTRLTVT.

This clonotype was detected ten times or more. J is TRBJ2-3 and V is TRBV7-3; 8 bases align to TRBD1. The CDR3 spans 17 residues. V lost 6 bases to trimming and J lost 3 bases; unmatched junction nucleotides: 14. CDR1 is SGHTA, CDR2 FQGTGA, per germline. The CDR3 region has the DNA TGTGCCAGCAGTCGGCCCCGGCAGGGGGCGACAACAGATACGCAGTATTTT. It is translated as CASSRPRQGATTDTQYF.

J is TRBJ2-1 and V is TRBV19; 10 nucleotides agree with TRBD2. Unmatched junction bases numbered 7, after V lost 4 bases and J lost 7 bases. There are 15 residues in the CDR3. Per the germline V gene, CDR1 is LNHDA and CDR2 is SQIVND (reference sequence). CDR3 amino acids: CASSTSGSSWNEQFF. DNA of the CDR3: TGTGCCAGTAGTACTAGCGGGAGTAGTTGGAATGAGCAGTTCTTC.

This clonotype was seen a few times. The chain carries TRBV27 and TRBJ2-7; TRBD1 matches 8 bases. V was pared by 6 bases and J by 6 bases, with 7 bases of the junction left unmatched. The length of the CDR3 is 13 residues. Germline values: CDR1 MNHEY, CDR2 SMNVEV (reference sequence). The CDR3 bases are TGTGCCAGCAGGGCCAGGGGGCACAGCGAGCAGTACTTC. Its protein is CASRARGHSEQYF.

This clonotype was counted only a few times. The chain employs TRBV27 and TRBJ1-1, with TRBD1 identical over 8 bases. The junction had 8 bases not matched to a gene; V was cut back by 2 bases and J by 0 bases. This CDR3 region has 17 residues. In germline, CDR1 is MNHEY, CDR2 SMNVEV (reference sequence). CDR3 sequence (DNA): TGTGCCAGCAGTTTACTGACACAGGGGGGCGTGAACACTGAAGCTTTCTTT. Amino acids: CASSLLTQGGVNTEAFF.

This chain joins TRBV7-2 and TRBJ2-7; perhaps TRBD2 as D (5 bases). The CDR3 length is 11 residues. V lost 1 base to trimming and J lost 7 bases, with 5 bases between them. Germline-derived CDR1 and CDR2 are SGHTA and FQGNSA. The CDR3 spells CASSLGREQYF. CDR3 DNA sequence: TGTGCCAGCAGCTTAGGGAGGGAGCAGTACTTC.

The chain recombines TRBV7-6 with TRBJ2-3; TRBD1 agrees at 8 bases. This CDR3 is 14 amino acids long. With V trimmed by 5 bases and J by 6 bases, 7 bases remained unmatched. Germline V gives CDR1 SGHVS, CDR2 FNYEAQ. The CDR3 loop is CASSVRTGPDTQYF. The CDR3 DNA reads TGTGCCAGCAGCGTCAGGACAGGGCCCGATACGCAGTATTTT.

J is TRBJ2-3 and V is TRBV12-3 or TRBV12-4; 12 positions agree with TRBD2. J gave up 6 bases and V 6 bases, and 7 bases lay outside the gene matches. The CDR3 contains 15 residues. CDR3 region: CASRKTGTSGDTQYF. The CDR3 DNA reads TGTGCCAGCAGAAAGACCGGGACTAGCGGGGATACGCAGTATTTT.

This clonotype was picked up a small number of times. This chain links TRBV6-5 with TRBJ2-1; D gene ambiguous. Trimming stripped 2 bases from V and 4 bases from J, with 6 bases between. CDR1 and CDR2 (germline): MNHEY, SVGAGI. The CDR3 sequence is 13 residues long. The CDR3 region is CASSYGAYNEQFF. CDR3 DNA: TGTGCCAGCAGTTACGGAGCGTACAATGAGCAGTTCTTC.

The gene calls are TRBV6-1 and TRBJ1-1; D gene uncertain. The CDR3 is 16 amino acids. Germline-derived CDR1 and CDR2 are MNHNS and SASEGT. V was shortened by 11 bases and J by 0 bases, with 22 bases between the two germline ends. This CDR3 reads CAAQEEFSILNTEAFF. CDR3 in DNA: TGTGCCGCCCAGGAGGAATTCTCTATTTTGAACACTGAAGCTTTCTTT.

This clonotype turned up a few times. The chain links TRBV7-9 to TRBJ2-7, with 10 positions matching TRBD1. Germline CDR1 is SEHNR and CDR2 is FQNEAQ (reference sequence). J was trimmed by 1 base and V by 3 bases; bases with no gene match: 18. The CDR3 extends over 20 amino acids. CDR3 sequence (DNA): TGTGCCAGCAGCTTGGAGCAAACCTCCGGGACAGGGGCCTTTTCCTACGAGCAGTACTTC. Its protein product is CASSLEQTSGTGAFSYEQYF.

The chain couples TRBV7-9 to TRBJ1-4; D might be TRBD1 (5 bases). Trimming pared 2 bases from V and 4 bases from J, leaving 11 bases between. The germline V gene encodes CDR1 SEHNR and CDR2 FQNEAQ (reference sequence). This CDR3 is 15 amino acids long. The CDR3 spells CASSLPGQVNEKLFF. The CDR3 region has the DNA TGTGCCAGCAGCTTACCTGGACAAGTTAATGAAAAACTGTTTTTT.

This clonotype came up once. V and J are TRBV6-2 or TRBV6-3 and TRBJ2-3; D ambiguous. V gave up 5 bases and J gave up 6 bases, with 6 bases separating them. The CDR3 totals 11 residues. From germline, CDR1 is MNHEY and CDR2 SVGEGT. CDR3 loop: CASSVWDTQYF. The CDR3 coding sequence is TGTGCCAGCAGTGTGTGGGATACGCAGTATTTT.

This clonotype appeared many times. This chain links TRBV7-8 with TRBJ2-2, with D possibly matching TRBD1 (5 bases). Trimming stripped 5 bases from V and 1 base from J, with 8 bases between. Germline CDR1 SGHVS, CDR2 FQNEAQ. This CDR3 spans 14 amino acids. As DNA, the CDR3 is TGTGCCAGCAGCCTTACAGGGAACACCGGGGAGCTGTTTTTT. Amino acids: CASSLTGNTGELFF.